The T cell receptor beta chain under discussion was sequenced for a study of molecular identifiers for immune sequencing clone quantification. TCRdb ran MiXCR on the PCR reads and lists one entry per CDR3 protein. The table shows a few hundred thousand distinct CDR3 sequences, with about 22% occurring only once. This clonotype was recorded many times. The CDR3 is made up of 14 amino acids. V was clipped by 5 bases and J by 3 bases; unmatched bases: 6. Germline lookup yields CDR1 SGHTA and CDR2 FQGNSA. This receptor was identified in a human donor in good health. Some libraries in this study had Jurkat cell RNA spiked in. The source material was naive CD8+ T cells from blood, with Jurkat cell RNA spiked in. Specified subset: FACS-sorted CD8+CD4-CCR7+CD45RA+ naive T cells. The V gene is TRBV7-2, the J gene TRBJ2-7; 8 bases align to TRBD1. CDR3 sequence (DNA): TGTGCCAGCAGCGGAACCGGGACAGGCTACGAGCAGTACTTC. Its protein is CASSGTGTGYEQYF.